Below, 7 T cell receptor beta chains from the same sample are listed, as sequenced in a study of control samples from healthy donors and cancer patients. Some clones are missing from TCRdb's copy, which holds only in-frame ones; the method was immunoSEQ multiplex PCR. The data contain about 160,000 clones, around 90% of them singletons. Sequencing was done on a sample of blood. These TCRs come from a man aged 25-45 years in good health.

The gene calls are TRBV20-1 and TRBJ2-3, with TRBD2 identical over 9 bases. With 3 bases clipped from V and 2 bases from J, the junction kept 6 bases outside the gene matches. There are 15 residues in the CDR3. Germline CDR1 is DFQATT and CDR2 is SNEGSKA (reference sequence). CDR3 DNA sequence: TGCAGTGCTAGTGAGGCGGGGGGGCCCACAGATACGCAGTATTTT. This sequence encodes CSASEAGGPTDTQYF.

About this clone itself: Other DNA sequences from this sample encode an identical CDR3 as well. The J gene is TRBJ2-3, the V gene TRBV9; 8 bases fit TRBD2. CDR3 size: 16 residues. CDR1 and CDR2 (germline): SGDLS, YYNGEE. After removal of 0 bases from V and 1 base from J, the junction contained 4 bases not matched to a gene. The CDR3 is CASSVGGSGGTDTQYF. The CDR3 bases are TGTGCCAGCAGCGTAGGGGGTAGCGGGGGCACAGATACGCAGTATTTT.

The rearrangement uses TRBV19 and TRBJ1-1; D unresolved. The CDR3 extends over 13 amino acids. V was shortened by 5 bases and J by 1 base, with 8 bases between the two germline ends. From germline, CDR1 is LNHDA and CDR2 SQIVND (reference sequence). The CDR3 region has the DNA TGTGCCAGTAGTCTTACGAGGAACACTGAAGCTTTCTTT. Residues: CASSLTRNTEAFF.

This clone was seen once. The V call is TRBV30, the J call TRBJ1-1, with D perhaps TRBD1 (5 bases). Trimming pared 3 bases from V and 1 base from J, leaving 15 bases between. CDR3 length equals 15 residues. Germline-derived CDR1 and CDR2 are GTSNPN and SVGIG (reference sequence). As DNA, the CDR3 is TGTGCCTGGAGCCAACCGGGACGCCCGAACACTGAAGCTTTCTTT. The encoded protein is CAWSQPGRPNTEAFF.

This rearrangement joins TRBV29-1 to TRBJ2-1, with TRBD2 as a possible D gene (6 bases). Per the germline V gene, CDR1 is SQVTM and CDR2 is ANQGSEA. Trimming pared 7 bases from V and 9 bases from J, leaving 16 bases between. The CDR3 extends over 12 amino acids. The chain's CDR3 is CSAVPGTREQFF. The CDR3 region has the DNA TGCAGCGCCGTCCCCGGGACTCGTGAGCAGTTCTTC.

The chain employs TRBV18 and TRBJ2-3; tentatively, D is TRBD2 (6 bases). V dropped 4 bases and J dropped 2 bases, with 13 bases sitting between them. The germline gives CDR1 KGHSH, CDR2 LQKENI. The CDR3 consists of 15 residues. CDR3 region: CASSRNGGPTDTQYF. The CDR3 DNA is TGTGCCAGCTCACGGAACGGGGGACCCACAGATACGCAGTATTTT.

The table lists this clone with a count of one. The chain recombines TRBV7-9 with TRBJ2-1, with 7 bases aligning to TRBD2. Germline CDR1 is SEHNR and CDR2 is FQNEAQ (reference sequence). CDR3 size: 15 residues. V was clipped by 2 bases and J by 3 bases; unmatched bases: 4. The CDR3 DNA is TGTGCCAGCAGCTTACGTGGGGGGGACTACAATGAGCAGTTCTTC. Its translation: CASSLRGGDYNEQFF. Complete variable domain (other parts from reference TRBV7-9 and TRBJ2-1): DTGVSQNPRHKITKRGQNVTFRCDPISEHNRLYWYRQTLGQGPEFLTYFQNEAQLEKSRLLSDRFSAERPKGSFSTLEIQRTEQGDSAMYLCASSLRGGDYNEQFFGPGTRLTVL.